This TCR beta chain was sequenced for a study of blood T cells in healthy people across ages. Each sample yielded at least 6 million isolated PBMCs. Germline CDR1 reads SQVTM; CDR2 reads ANQGSEA. Deletions cut 4 bases from V and 1 base from J, with 8 bases between. The CDR3 has 12 amino acids. This clonotype has only a few counts. The use of a sample-barcoded 5' primer and a J-beta primer mix characterized a second PCR of roughly 6 to 11 cycles. At least 3 million CDR3-containing paired-end reads were obtained per sample. MiXCR was run by TCRdb on the 5' RACE reads, yielding one entry per CDR3 protein. The top ten clones hold approximately 2.1% of a sample with 1.5 million to 2 million distinct CDR3 sequences, about 50% of them seen once.

Sequencing used blood. The rearrangement uses TRBV29-1 and TRBJ2-7; unclear D gene. The clonotype was recovered from a woman aged 40 to 49 in good health. CDR3 in DNA: TGCAGCGTTGTGACCGATTCCTACGAGCAGTACTTC. Amino acids: CSVVTDSYEQYF.